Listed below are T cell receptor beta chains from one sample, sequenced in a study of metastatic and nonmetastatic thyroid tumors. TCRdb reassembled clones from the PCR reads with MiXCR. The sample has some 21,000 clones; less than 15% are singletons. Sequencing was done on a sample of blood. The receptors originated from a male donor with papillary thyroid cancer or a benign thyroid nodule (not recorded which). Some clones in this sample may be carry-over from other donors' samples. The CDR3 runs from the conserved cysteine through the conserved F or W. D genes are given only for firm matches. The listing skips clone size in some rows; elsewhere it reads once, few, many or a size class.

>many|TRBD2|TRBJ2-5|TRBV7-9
CASSVSGTRGETQYF
TGTGCCAGCAGCGTTTCCGGGACTAGGGGAGAGACCCAGTACTTC
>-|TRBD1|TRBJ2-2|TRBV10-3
CAISEGGQGASGELFF
TGTGCCATCAGTGAAGGGGGACAGGGGGCCTCCGGGGAGCTGTTTTTT
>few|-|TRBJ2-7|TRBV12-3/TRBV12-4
CATSPGQSYYEQYF
TGTGCCACCAGCCCGGGGCAGTCCTACTACGAGCAGTACTTC
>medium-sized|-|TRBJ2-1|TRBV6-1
CAIQLSYNEQFF
TGTGCCATCCAGTTATCCTACAATGAGCAGTTCTTC
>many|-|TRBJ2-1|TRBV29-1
CSVLSYETYNEQFF
TGCAGCGTCTTATCCTACGAAACTTACAATGAGCAGTTCTTC
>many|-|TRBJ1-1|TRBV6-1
CASHKGPGVFMNTEAFF
TGTGCCAGCCATAAAGGGCCCGGGGTCTTCATGAACACTGAAGCTTTCTTT
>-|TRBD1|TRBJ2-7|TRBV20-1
CSAYRGRGEQYF
TGCAGTGCTTACAGGGGGCGTGGCGAGCAGTACTTC
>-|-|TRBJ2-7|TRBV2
CASSYVSSARPEQYF
TGTGCCAGCAGTTACGTTTCTAGCGCGAGGCCCGAGCAGTACTTC
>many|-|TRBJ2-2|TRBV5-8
CASTPRGSVGELFF
TGTGCCAGCACCCCACGGGGTTCGGTCGGGGAGCTGTTTTTT
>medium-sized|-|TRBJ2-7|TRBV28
CASSLGSSYEQYF
TGTGCCAGCAGTTTAGGGTCAAGCTACGAGCAGTACTTC